The rows below give T cell receptor beta chains drawn from one sample of a study of cytomegalovirus exposure and HLA in healthy donors. Sequenced by immunoSEQ multiplex PCR; TCRdb stores in-frame clones only, minus some. The sample includes around 94,000 clones, approximately 84% of them seen just once. The sample consisted of PBMCs. The receptor source for this set is a man aged 18 to 35 in good health and CMV-seronegative. CDR3s include the opening cysteine and the closing phenylalanine or tryptophan. A D gene is named only where the DNA matches it firmly. Expanded clones are given a class, and other clones once, few, many or no size at all.

TRBV7-9	.	TRBJ1-5	.	CASSSRQGNQPQHF	TGTGCCAGCAGCTCCCGACAGGGCAATCAGCCCCAGCATTTT
TRBV6-6	.	TRBJ1-1	.	CASRLEGPKQGREAFF	TGTGCCAGCAGATTAGAGGGCCCCAAACAGGGACGTGAAGCTTTCTTT
TRBV11-2	.	TRBJ2-1	.	CASSLELVPYNEQFF	TGTGCCAGCAGCTTAGAGCTAGTACCCTACAATGAGCAGTTCTTC
TRBV29-1	.	TRBJ2-2	.	CSVDPANTGELFF	TGCAGCGTTGACCCAGCGAACACCGGGGAGCTGTTTTTT
TRBV19	.	TRBJ2-1	.	CASSRGLGVIEQFF	TGTGCCAGTAGTAGGGGACTGGGGGTCATTGAGCAGTTCTTC
TRBV21-1	.	TRBJ2-6	.	CASSKVPRGTALRRGANVLTF	TGTGCCAGCAGCAAAGTTCCGAGGGGGACAGCCCTCCGGAGGGGGGCCAACGTCCTGACTTTC
TRBV19	.	TRBJ2-7	.	CASSIGGLYEQYF	TGTGCCAGTAGTATCGGGGGGCTCTACGAGCAGTACTTC
TRBV5-4	TRBD2	TRBJ2-3	.	CASSPGPGGPPDTQYF	TGTGCCAGCAGCCCAGGTCCGGGAGGGCCCCCAGATACGCAGTATTTT
TRBV5-1	.	TRBJ1-3	.	CASSSPIGTIYF	TGCGCCAGCAGCTCCCCAATCGGCACCATATATTTT
TRBV18	TRBD1	TRBJ1-1	.	CASSLQGANTEAFF	TGTGCCAGCTCACTACAGGGGGCGAACACTGAAGCTTTCTTT
TRBV7-2	TRBD1	TRBJ1-2	.	CASSLGTGVGYTF	TGTGCCAGCAGCCTGGGGACAGGGGTCGGCTACACCTTC
TRBV27	TRBD2	TRBJ2-7	few	CASRVGLAYTYEQYF	TGTGCCAGCAGGGTGGGACTAGCGTATACCTACGAGCAGTACTTC
TRBV7-6	.	TRBJ2-4	.	CASSLVSSSNIQYF	TGTGCCAGCAGCTTAGTTAGTAGTTCAAACATTCAGTACTTC
TRBV6-1	TRBD2	TRBJ2-7	few	CASSGSGKSSYEQYF	TGTGCCAGCAGTGGAAGCGGGAAGAGCTCCTACGAGCAGTACTTC
TRBV13	TRBD1	TRBJ1-4	.	CASSRTGGVEKLFF	TGTGCCAGCAGTCGGACAGGGGGCGTTGAAAAACTGTTTTTT
TRBV15	.	TRBJ2-1	.	CATSRGLLNEQFF	TGTGCCACCAGCAGAGGGCTCCTTAATGAGCAGTTCTTC
TRBV7-2	TRBD1	TRBJ2-6	.	CASSLSTGAGGANVLTF	TGTGCCAGCAGCTTATCGACAGGGGCTGGTGGGGCCAACGTCCTGACTTTC
TRBV6-1	TRBD1	TRBJ1-5	once	CASSDRGTDRGRRVQPQHF	TGTGCCAGCAGTGACAGGGGAACGGACAGGGGGCGTCGGGTTCAGCCCCAGCATTTT
TRBV10-2	.	TRBJ2-3	.	CASSEIGTDTQYF	TGCGCCAGCAGTGAGATCGGCACAGATACGCAGTATTTT
TRBV9	.	TRBJ2-3	.	CASSVVAGADTQYF	TGTGCCAGCAGCGTAGTGGCAGGGGCAGATACGCAGTATTTT
TRBV9	TRBD1	TRBJ2-1	.	CASRPGTASYNEQFF	TGTGCCAGCAGACCCGGGACAGCTTCCTACAATGAGCAGTTCTTC
TRBV30	TRBD2	TRBJ2-7	.	CATPAGDGEQYF	TGTGCCACTCCTGCGGGAGACGGGGAGCAGTACTTC
TRBV6-5	TRBD1	TRBJ1-5	few	CASRRTGDSNQPQHF	TGTGCCAGCAGACGGACAGGCGATAGCAATCAGCCCCAGCATTTT
TRBV6-5	TRBD1	TRBJ1-5	.	CASSYRSGTGEVSQHF	TGTGCCAGCAGTTACCGATCCGGGACAGGGGAGGTTTCCCAGCATTTT
TRBV13	TRBD1	TRBJ1-2	.	CASSPGQANYGYAF	TGTGCCAGCAGTCCGGGACAGGCAAACTATGGCTACGCCTTC
TRBV29-1	.	TRBJ1-1	.	CSVEDDRRNTEAFF	TGCAGCGTTGAAGATGACAGGAGGAACACTGAAGCTTTCTTT
TRBV27	TRBD1	TRBJ2-7	few	CASSLGGTGSSYEQYF	TGTGCCAGCAGTTTAGGCGGGACAGGTAGCTCCTACGAGCAGTACTTC
TRBV5-6	.	TRBJ1-1	.	CASSLEPGLVNTEAFF	TGTGCCAGCAGCTTGGAACCGGGGTTGGTGAACACTGAAGCTTTCTTT
TRBV29-1	TRBD2	TRBJ2-7	once	CSVVRSGSGGEKQYF	TGCAGCGTTGTACGGAGCGGGAGTGGGGGTGAAAAGCAGTACTTC
TRBV28	TRBD2	TRBJ2-1	.	CASSYAPGLADEQFF	TGTGCCAGCAGTTATGCCCCGGGACTAGCCGATGAGCAGTTCTTC
TRBV19	.	TRBJ1-5	.	CASSTQQGVSNQPQHF	TGTGCCAGTAGTACCCAACAGGGTGTTAGCAATCAGCCCCAGCATTTT
TRBV12-5	TRBD1	TRBJ1-2	.	CASTGDNYGYTF	TGTGCTAGCACAGGGGATAACTATGGCTACACCTTC
TRBV25-1	.	TRBJ1-1	once	CASSELSMNTEAFF	TGTGCCAGCAGTGAGCTCTCTATGAACACTGAAGCTTTCTTT
TRBV6-5	.	TRBJ1-5	.	CASSYGQGQGQPQHF	TGTGCCAGCAGTTACGGTCAGGGGCAGGGTCAGCCCCAGCATTTT
TRBV7-9	TRBD1	TRBJ2-2	.	CASSPGQGAHGELFF	TGTGCCAGCAGCCCGGGACAGGGGGCGCACGGGGAGCTGTTTTTT
TRBV25-1	.	TRBJ1-1	.	CASSELGSTEAFF	TGTGCCAGCAGTGAGTTGGGGAGCACTGAAGCTTTCTTT
TRBV10-3	.	TRBJ2-5	.	CAISSSIQTQYF	TGTGCCATCAGTTCTAGCATACAGACCCAGTACTTC
TRBV5-6	.	TRBJ1-1	.	CASSNTGLPEAFF	TGTGCCAGCAGCAACACTGGACTGCCTGAAGCTTTCTTT
TRBV5-1	TRBD2	TRBJ2-5	.	CASSPDKGLAGETQYF	TGCGCCAGCAGCCCCGATAAGGGACTAGCGGGAGAGACCCAGTACTTC
TRBV29-1	.	TRBJ2-1	.	CSVRPGAEFYNEQFF	TGCAGCGTCCGACCTGGGGCCGAGTTCTACAATGAGCAGTTCTTC
TRBV28	.	TRBJ2-3	.	CASSPQAGGSTDTQYF	TGTGCCAGCAGTCCCCAGGCAGGGGGGAGTACAGATACGCAGTATTTT
TRBV6-5	TRBD1	TRBJ2-7	.	CASSSGGWEQYF	TGTGCCAGCAGTTCAGGGGGTTGGGAGCAGTACTTC
TRBV7-9	.	TRBJ1-2	.	CASSSHTLTGAYTF	TGTGCCAGCAGTTCACACACCTTGACAGGTGCCTACACCTTC
TRBV9	.	TRBJ2-2	.	CASSVLLTGELFF	TGTGCCAGCAGCGTATTATTGACCGGGGAGCTGTTTTTT
TRBV5-4	.	TRBJ1-2	.	CASSQDGGGVYGYTF	TGTGCCAGCAGCCAGGACGGGGGAGGTGTCTATGGCTACACCTTC
TRBV27	.	TRBJ1-6	once	CASSFGPEGTLHF	TGTGCCAGCAGTTTTGGACCGGAGGGCACCCTCCACTTT
TRBV30	TRBD2	TRBJ2-7	.	CAWGPTSGRYEQYF	TGTGCCTGGGGGCCGACTAGCGGGAGATACGAGCAGTACTTC
TRBV30	TRBD1	TRBJ1-3	.	CAWRWTGGISGNTIYF	TGTGCCTGGAGGTGGACAGGGGGCATATCTGGAAACACCATATATTTT
TRBV18	.	TRBJ2-7	.	CASSQDSTYEQYF	TGTGCCAGCTCACAAGACAGCACCTACGAGCAGTACTTC
TRBV6-6	.	TRBJ1-5	few	CASSHPSQPQHF	TGTGCCAGCAGCCACCCTAGTCAGCCCCAGCATTTT
TRBV19	.	TRBJ2-1	.	CASGGPGNEQFF	TGTGCCAGCGGAGGGCCAGGGAATGAGCAGTTCTTC
TRBV9	TRBD1	TRBJ1-1	.	CASSRGDRVRAFF	TGTGCCAGCAGCAGAGGGGACAGGGTAAGGGCTTTCTTT
TRBV10-3	TRBD1	TRBJ1-5	.	CAISSGQGNNQPQHF	TGTGCCATCAGCTCGGGACAGGGGAACAATCAGCCCCAGCATTTT
TRBV5-1	TRBD1	TRBJ2-5	.	CASSLGGQGGETQYF	TGCGCCAGCAGCTTGGGGGGACAGGGGGGTGAGACCCAGTACTTC
TRBV6-6	.	TRBJ2-1	.	CASSPSRGLDEQFF	TGTGCCAGCAGTCCTTCCCGTGGGCTCGATGAGCAGTTCTTC